Each of the 7 T cell receptor beta chains below was sequenced from the same sample in a study of T cell responses to AZD1222 COVID-19 vaccine. The protocol was immunoSEQ multiplex PCR, while the TCRdb copy is restricted to in-frame clones and leaves out a portion. In the table there are more than 85,000 clones, about 88% of which are singletons. The sequencing used peripheral blood, collected on day 0 of AZD1222 vaccination. The source is an adult in good health.

As for this clone: A read error may account for a junction end that differs from germline. The chain combines TRBV2 with TRBJ2-1; D perhaps matches TRBD2 (5 bases). The CDR3 sequence is 13 residues long. Germline loops: CDR1 SNHLY, CDR2 FYNNEI. The CDR3 region is CASRAELLEEPFF. CDR3 DNA: TGTGCCAGCAGGGCCGAATTACTAGAAGAGCCGTTCTTC.

The V gene is TRBV24-1, the J gene TRBJ1-2; 8 nucleotides line up with TRBD1. Germline V gene sequence: CDR1 KGHDR, CDR2 SFDVKD. This CDR3 has 13 residues. V lost 9 bases and J lost 2; bases outside the gene matches: 4. The CDR3 DNA reads as TGTGCCACCGCGGACAGGGTCAACTATGGCTACACCTTC. Translating it yields CATADRVNYGYTF.

The chain is built from TRBV6-5 and TRBJ2-7, with 7 bases that match TRBD1. The CDR3 totals 12 residues. CDR1 is MNHEY and CDR2 is SVGAGI in the germline V gene. The trim removed 4 bases at V and 4 bases at J, leaving 1 base unmatched. This CDR3 is CASSLQGYEQYF. DNA of the CDR3: TGTGCCAGCAGTTTACAGGGGTACGAGCAGTACTTC.

The chain is built from TRBV30 and TRBJ2-5; D gene uncertain. The germline V gene encodes CDR1 GTSNPN and CDR2 SVGIG (reference sequence). The CDR3 spans 13 residues. Trimming took 2 bases from V and 5 from J, leaving 12 bases between them. CDR3 DNA sequence: TGTGCCTGGAGTCTCGAGTTTCAGGAGACCCAGTACTTC. Protein product: CAWSLEFQETQYF. Filled out from reference TRBV30 and TRBJ2-5, the complete variable domain reads SQTIHQWPATLVQPVGSPLSLECTVEGTSNPNLYWYRQAAGRGLQLLFYSVGIGQISSEVPQNLSASRPQDRQFILSSKKLLLSDSGFYLCAWSLEFQETQYFGPGTRLLVL.

CDR3 region: CASSSDREETQYF. The CDR3 DNA reads TGTGCCAGCAGTTCGGACCGTGAAGAGACCCAGTACTTC. J is TRBJ2-5 and V is TRBV6-5; D uncertain. This CDR3 contains 13 residues. Germline CDR1 and CDR2: MNHEY and SVGAGI. Trimming took off 4 bases at V and 3 bases at J, with 9 bases between the two ends.

This clone turned up a few times. V usage is TRBV4-3 and J usage is TRBJ1-5, with D possibly being TRBD1 (5 bases). The CDR3 has 17 residues. V was pared by 0 bases and J by 2 bases, with 14 bases between. Germline lookup yields CDR1 LGHNA and CDR2 YSLEER. The CDR3 bases are TGCGCCAGCAGCCAAGATCGTGCGGGGGTAGGCAATCAGCCCCAGCATTTT. It yields the protein CASSQDRAGVGNQPQHF.

V is TRBV5-4 and J is TRBJ1-2; 7 positions agree with TRBD1. The CDR3 sequence is 15 residues long. The V and J ends lost 0 bases and 4 bases, in that order; junction bases with no gene match: 6. Germline V gives CDR1 SGHNT, CDR2 YYREEE (reference sequence). The CDR3: CASSLVAGGGYGYTF. DNA for the CDR3: TGTGCCAGCAGCTTGGTGGCAGGGGGAGGCTATGGCTACACCTTC.